Below, 9 T cell receptor beta chains from the same sample are listed, as sequenced in a study of shared clonotypes between healthy human individuals. Sequencing was performed with immunoSEQ multiplex PCR; in TCRdb, only in-frame clones are kept and a portion is missing. This table has millions of clones, approximately 90% appearing once. The material sequenced was naive CD4+ T cells sorted from blood. Subset reported: CD45RA+ positively selected. The receptors derive from a man between 18 and 35 years old in good health.

V usage is TRBV20-1 and J usage is TRBJ2-1; TRBD2 is a possible D gene (5 bases). V was trimmed by 3 bases and J by 10 bases, leaving 10 bases between them. The length of the CDR3 is 11 residues. Germline CDR1 reads DFQATT; CDR2 reads SNEGSKA (reference sequence). The CDR3 nucleotides read TGCAGTGCTAGGGCCCGAGGGGAGCAGTTCTTC. Protein sequence: CSARARGEQFF.

The chain joins TRBV28 to TRBJ2-5; 7 positions agree with TRBD2. V lost 3 bases, J lost 5 bases, and 18 bases stayed unmatched. Looked up from germline, CDR1 is MDHEN and CDR2 is SYDVKM. This CDR3 has 18 amino acids. CDR3 sequence (DNA): TGTGCCAGCAGTTTCCTTCCCCCTCAGACTTTCGGGGGGGAGACCCAGTACTTC. Encoded protein: CASSFLPPQTFGGETQYF.

As for this clone: Other nucleotide sequences from this sample produce the same CDR3. The rearrangement joins TRBV5-1 to TRBJ2-5; D is unresolved. The germline V and J ends were trimmed by 4 bases and 5 bases, with 6 bases remaining between them. Per the germline V gene, CDR1 is SGHRS and CDR2 is YFSETQ. The CDR3 length is 11 residues. DNA of the CDR3: TGCGCCAGCAGCCCCGGTGAGACCCAGTACTTC. This translates into CASSPGETQYF.

The chain combines TRBV2 with TRBJ1-4; TRBD1 matches 8 bases. The junction had 7 bases not matched to a gene; V was cut back by 8 bases and J by 8 bases. Germline loops: CDR1 SNHLY, CDR2 FYNNEI. This CDR3 has 13 residues. CDR3 residues: CASGQGIREKLFF. The CDR3 DNA reads as TGTGCCAGCGGACAGGGAATACGAGAAAAACTGTTTTTT. Based on the CDR3 plus reference TRBV2 and TRBJ1-4, the full variable domain is EPEVTQTPSHQVTQMGQEVILRCVPISNHLYFYWYRQILGQKVEFLVSFYNNEISEKSEIFDDQFSVERPDGSNFTLKIRSTKLEDSAMYFCASGQGIREKLFFGSGTQLSVL.

This sequence joins TRBV19 and TRBJ1-1; TRBD1 might be the D (6 bases). Trimming shortened V by 6 bases and J by 11 bases, and 25 bases separated the two germline ends. Germline CDR1 LNHDA, CDR2 SQIVND (reference sequence). This CDR3 is built from 15 residues. In nucleotides, the CDR3 is TGTGCCAGTAGACCTTCCGCGGGGGGGCTCTCCAGGGCTTTCTTT. Its translation: CASRPSAGGLSRAFF.

The genes are TRBV15 and TRBJ1-3; maybe TRBD1 (5 bases). This CDR3 comprises 15 residues. CDR1 LNHNV and CDR2 YYDKDF come from the germline V gene (reference sequence). Trimming cost V 0 bases and J 2 bases, with 8 bases left between them. CDR3 coding DNA: TGTGCCACCAGCAGAGATGTACAGGCTGGAAACACCATATATTTT. Translated: CATSRDVQAGNTIYF.

This clone was picked up one time. The rearrangement uses TRBV5-4 and TRBJ2-1; weak D call: TRBD1 (6 bases). Germline V gene lookup returns CDR1 SGHNT and CDR2 YYREEE (reference sequence). The CDR3 consists of 13 residues. The V end lost 2 bases, the J end lost 9 bases, and 12 bases lay between the germline ends. This CDR3 is CASSLRTVGEQFF. Written as DNA, the CDR3 is TGTGCCAGCAGCTTACGGACAGTAGGTGAGCAGTTCTTC.

The gene calls are TRBV7-2 and TRBJ2-7; D uncertain. The germline CDR1 and CDR2 sequences are SGHTA and FQGNSA. This CDR3 region has 12 residues. The V end was cut by 1 base, the J end by 5 bases, with 6 bases between. The CDR3 protein is CASSLDVHEQYF. The CDR3 bases are TGTGCCAGCAGCTTAGATGTACACGAGCAGTACTTC.

J is TRBJ1-6 and V is TRBV2; D remains ambiguous. Trimming stripped 6 bases from V and 10 bases from J, with 10 bases between. CDR3 size: 12 residues. Germline assignment: CDR1 SNHLY and CDR2 FYNNEI. CDR3: CASRGPHSPLHF. The CDR3 DNA reads as TGTGCCAGCAGGGGTCCACACTCACCCCTCCACTTT.